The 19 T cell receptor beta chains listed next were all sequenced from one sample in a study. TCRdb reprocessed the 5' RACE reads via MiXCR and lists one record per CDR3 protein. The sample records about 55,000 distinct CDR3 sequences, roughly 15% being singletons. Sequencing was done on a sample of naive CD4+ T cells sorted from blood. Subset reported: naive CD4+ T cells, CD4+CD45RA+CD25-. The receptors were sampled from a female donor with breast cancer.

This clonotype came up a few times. Here the CDR3 reads CASSLDRGVNEQFF. The CDR3 nucleotides are TGTGCCAGCAGCTTAGACAGGGGGGTCAATGAGCAGTTCTTC. The chain uses TRBV7-2 and TRBJ2-1; 8 bases are a match to TRBD1. Germline values: CDR1 SGHTA, CDR2 FQGNSA. Trimming removed 1 base from V and 6 bases from J; junction bases left unmatched: 2. The CDR3 has 14 amino acids.

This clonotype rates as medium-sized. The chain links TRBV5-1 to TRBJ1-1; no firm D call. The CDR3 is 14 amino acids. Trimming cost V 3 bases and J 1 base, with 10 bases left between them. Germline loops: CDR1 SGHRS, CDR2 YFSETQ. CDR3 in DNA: TGCGCCAGCAGCTCGACCCAGCAGAACACTGAAGCTTTCTTT. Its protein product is CASSSTQQNTEAFF.

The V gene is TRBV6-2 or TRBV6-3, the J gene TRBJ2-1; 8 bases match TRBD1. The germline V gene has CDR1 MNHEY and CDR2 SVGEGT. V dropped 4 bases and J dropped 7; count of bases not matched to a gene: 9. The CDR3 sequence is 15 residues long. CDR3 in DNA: TGTGCCAGCAGTTTTCCAGGGGGCCGGTTGAATGAGCAGTTCTTC. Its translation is CASSFPGGRLNEQFF.

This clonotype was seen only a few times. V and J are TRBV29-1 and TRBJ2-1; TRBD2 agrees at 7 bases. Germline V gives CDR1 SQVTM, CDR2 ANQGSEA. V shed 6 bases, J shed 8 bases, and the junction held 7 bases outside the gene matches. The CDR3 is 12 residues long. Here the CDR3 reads CSVDRGGDEQFF. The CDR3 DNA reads TGCAGCGTGGACCGGGGAGGGGATGAGCAGTTCTTC.

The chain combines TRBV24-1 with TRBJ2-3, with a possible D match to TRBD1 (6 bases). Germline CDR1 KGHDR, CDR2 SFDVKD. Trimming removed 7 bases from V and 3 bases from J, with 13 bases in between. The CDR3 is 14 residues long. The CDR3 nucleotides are TGTGCCACCAGGAATACAGGGACGACAGATACGCAGTATTTT. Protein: CATRNTGTTDTQYF.

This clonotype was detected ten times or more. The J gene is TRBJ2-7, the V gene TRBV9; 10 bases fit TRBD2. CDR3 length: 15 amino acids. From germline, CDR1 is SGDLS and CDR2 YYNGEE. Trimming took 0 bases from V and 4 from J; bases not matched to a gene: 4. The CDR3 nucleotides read TGTGCCAGCAGCGTAGGAAATAGCGGGGGGTACGAGCAGTACTTC. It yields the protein CASSVGNSGGYEQYF.

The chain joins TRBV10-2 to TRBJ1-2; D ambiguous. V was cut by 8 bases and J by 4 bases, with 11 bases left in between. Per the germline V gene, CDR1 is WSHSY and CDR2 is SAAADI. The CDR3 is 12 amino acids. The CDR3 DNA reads TGCGCCAGCTTCCAAGAGGGCTATGGCTACACCTTC. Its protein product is CASFQEGYGYTF.

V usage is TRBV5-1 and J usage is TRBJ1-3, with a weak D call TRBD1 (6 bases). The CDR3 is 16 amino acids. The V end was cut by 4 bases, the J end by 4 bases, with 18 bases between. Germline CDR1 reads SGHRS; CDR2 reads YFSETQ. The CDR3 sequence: CASSPQGQGAGNTIYF. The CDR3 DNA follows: TGCGCCAGCAGCCCTCAGGGGCAGGGAGCCGGAAACACCATATATTTT.

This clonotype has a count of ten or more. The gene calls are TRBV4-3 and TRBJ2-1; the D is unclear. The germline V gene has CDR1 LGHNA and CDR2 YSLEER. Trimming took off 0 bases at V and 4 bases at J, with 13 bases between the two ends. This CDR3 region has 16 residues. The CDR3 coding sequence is TGCGCCAGCAGCCAAGAGTCTACCGTCTCTTACAATGAGCAGTTCTTC. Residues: CASSQESTVSYNEQFF.

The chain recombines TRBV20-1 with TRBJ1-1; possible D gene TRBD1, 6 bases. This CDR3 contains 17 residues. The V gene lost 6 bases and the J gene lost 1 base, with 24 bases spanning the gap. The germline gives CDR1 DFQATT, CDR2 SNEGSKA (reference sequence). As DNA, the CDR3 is TGCAGTGCCAGATTTCAGGGGAGGGTACAGGGGAACACTGAAGCTTTCTTT. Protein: CSARFQGRVQGNTEAFF.

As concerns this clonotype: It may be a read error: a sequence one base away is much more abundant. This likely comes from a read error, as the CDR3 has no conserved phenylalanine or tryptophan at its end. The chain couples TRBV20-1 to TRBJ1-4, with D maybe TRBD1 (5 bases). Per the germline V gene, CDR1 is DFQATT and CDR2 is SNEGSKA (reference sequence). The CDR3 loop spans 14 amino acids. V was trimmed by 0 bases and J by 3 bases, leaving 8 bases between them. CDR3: CSAREGGPNEKLFL. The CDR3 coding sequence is TGCAGTGCTAGAGAGGGGGGACCTAATGAAAAACTGTTTCTT.

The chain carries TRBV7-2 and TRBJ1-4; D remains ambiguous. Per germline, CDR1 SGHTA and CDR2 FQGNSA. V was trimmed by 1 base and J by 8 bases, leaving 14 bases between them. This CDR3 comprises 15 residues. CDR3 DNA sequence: TGTGCCAGCAGCTTAGGCTCCTCCTCCTGGGAAAAACTGTTTTTT. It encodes CASSLGSSSWEKLFF.

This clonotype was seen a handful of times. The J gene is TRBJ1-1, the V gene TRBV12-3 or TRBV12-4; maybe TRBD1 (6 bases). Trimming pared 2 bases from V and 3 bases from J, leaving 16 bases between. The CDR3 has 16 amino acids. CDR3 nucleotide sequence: TGTGCCAGCAGTTTATCGAGGGGGGTCGGGCACACTGAAGCTTTCTTT. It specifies CASSLSRGVGHTEAFF.

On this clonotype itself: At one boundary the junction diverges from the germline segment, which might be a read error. The CDR3 region has the DNA TGCAGCGTTGTGCACGCGAGTAAGACTGAAGCTCTCTTT. This codes for CSVVHASKTEALF. The chain joins TRBV29-1 to TRBJ1-1; D unresolved. Germline CDR1 reads SQVTM; CDR2 reads ANQGSEA. The CDR3 extends over 13 amino acids. Using reference TRBV29-1 and TRBJ1-1 for the parts outside the CDR3, the full variable domain is SAVISQKPSRDICQRGTSLTIQCQVDSQVTMMFWYRQQPGQSLTLIATANQGSEATYESGFVIDKFPISRPNLTFSTLTVSNMSPEDSSIYLCSVVHASKTEALFGQGTRLTVV.

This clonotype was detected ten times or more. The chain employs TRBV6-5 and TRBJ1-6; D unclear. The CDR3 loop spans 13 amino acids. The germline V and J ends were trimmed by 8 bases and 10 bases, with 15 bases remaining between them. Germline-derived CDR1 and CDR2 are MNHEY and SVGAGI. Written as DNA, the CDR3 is TGTGCCAGCGGTTTCCTGCCTGGGTCACCCCTCCACTTT. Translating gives CASGFLPGSPLHF.

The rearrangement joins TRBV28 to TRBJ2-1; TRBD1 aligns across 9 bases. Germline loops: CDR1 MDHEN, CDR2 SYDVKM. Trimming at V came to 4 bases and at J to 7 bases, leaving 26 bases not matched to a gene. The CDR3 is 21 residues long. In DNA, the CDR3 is TGTGCCAGCAGTTATCCCCAACCTCTATTGTGGGGACAGGGAAGTAAAAATGAGCAGTTCTTC. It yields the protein CASSYPQPLLWGQGSKNEQFF.

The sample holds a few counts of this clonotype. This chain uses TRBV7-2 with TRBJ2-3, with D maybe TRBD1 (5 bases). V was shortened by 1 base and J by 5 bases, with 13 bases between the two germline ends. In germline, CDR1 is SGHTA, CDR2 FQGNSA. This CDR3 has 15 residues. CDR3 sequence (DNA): TGTGCCAGCAGCTTAGTTAGGGGATGGGTAGATACGCAGTATTTT. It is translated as CASSLVRGWVDTQYF. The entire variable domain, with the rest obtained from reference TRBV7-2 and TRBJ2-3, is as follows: GAGVSQSPSNKVTEKGKDVELRCDPISGHTALYWYRQSLGQGLEFLIYFQGNSAPDKSGLPSDRFSAERTGGSVSTLTIQRTQQEDSAVYLCASSLVRGWVDTQYFGPGTRLTVL.

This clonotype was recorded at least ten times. CDR3 region: CAWAVAEDQPQHF. The CDR3 region has the DNA TGTGCCTGGGCGGTGGCGGAGGATCAGCCCCAGCATTTT. The rearrangement uses TRBV30 and TRBJ1-5, with D hard to call. The CDR3 consists of 13 residues. CDR1 is GTSNPN and CDR2 is SVGIG in the germline V gene (reference sequence). The ends were cut back, 5 bases at V and 5 bases at J, with 13 bases in the middle.

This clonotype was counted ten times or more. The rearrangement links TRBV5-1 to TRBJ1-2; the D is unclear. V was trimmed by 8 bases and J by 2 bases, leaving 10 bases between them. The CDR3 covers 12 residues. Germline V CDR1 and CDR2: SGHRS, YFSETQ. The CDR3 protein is CASSPENYGYTF. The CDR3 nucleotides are TGCGCCAGTTCACCAGAGAACTATGGCTACACCTTC.